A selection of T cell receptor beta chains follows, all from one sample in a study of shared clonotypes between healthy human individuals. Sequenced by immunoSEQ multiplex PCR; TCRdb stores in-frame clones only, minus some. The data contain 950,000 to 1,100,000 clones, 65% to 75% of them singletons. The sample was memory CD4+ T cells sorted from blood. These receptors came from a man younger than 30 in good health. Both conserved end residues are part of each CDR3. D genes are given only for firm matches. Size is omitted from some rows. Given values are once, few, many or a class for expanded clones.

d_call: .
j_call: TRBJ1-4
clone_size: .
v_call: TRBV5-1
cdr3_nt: TGCGCCAGCAGCTTGGGGCAGACAATTAATGAAAAACTGTTTTTT
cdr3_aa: CASSLGQTINEKLFF

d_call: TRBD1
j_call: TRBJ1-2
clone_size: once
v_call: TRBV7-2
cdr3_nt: TGTGCCAGCAGCTCAGGACAGGGGATTGGCTACACCTTC
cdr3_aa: CASSSGQGIGYTF

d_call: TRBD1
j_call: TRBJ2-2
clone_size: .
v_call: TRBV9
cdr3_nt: TGTGCCAGCAGCGCGCGACAGGGTACATACACCGGGGAGCTGTTTTTT
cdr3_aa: CASSARQGTYTGELFF

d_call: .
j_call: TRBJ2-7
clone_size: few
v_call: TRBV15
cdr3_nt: TGTGCCACCAGCAGAGATGCTGGGGGGGCCCTCTACGAGCAGTACTTC
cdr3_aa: CATSRDAGGALYEQYF

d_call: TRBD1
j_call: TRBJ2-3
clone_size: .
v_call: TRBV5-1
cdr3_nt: TGCGCCAGCAGCTTGGTGGGACAGGACACAGATACGCAGTATTTT
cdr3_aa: CASSLVGQDTDTQYF

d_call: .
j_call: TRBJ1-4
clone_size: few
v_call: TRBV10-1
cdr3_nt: TGCGCCAGCACTATTCGGGACGGGGCTAATGAAAAACTGTTTTTT
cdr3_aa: CASTIRDGANEKLFF

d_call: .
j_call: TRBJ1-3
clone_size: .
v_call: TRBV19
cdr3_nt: TGTGCCAGTAGTTCACTGGGGAGCCGAAGCTCTGGAAACACCATATATTTT
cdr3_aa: CASSSLGSRSSGNTIYF

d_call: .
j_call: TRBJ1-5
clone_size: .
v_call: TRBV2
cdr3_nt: TGTGCCAGCAGGTCAGGGGATCCCCAGCATTTT
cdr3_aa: CASRSGDPQHF

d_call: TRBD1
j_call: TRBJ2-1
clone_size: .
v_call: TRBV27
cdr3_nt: TGTGCCAGCAGTTTTGGACAGGGGGCTTTACAGGGGAATGAGCAGTTCTTC
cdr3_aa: CASSFGQGALQGNEQFF

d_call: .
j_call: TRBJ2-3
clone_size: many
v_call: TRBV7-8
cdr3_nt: TGTGCCAGCAGCTTAGTAGAACAGCAGACAAATCTACTATATACGCAGTATTTT
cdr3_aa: CASSLVEQQTNLLYTQYF

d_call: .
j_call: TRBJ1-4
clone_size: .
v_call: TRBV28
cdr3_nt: TGTGCCAGCAGACAGTCCAATGAAAAACTGTTTTTT
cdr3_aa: CASRQSNEKLFF

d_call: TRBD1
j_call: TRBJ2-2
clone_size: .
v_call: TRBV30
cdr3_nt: TGTGCCTGGAAACAGGGGGTAATAAGTTACACCGGGGAGCTGTTTTTT
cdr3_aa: CAWKQGVISYTGELFF

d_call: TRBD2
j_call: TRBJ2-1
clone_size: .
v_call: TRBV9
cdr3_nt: TGTGCCAGCAGCGTAATAGCGGGAACGAATGAGCAGTTCTTC
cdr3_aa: CASSVIAGTNEQFF

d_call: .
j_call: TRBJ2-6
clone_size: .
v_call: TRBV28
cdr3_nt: TGTGCCAGCAGTACAGGGATTAGCTCTGGGGCCAACGTCCTGACTTTC
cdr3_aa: CASSTGISSGANVLTF

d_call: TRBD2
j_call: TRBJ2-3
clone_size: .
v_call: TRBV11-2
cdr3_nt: TGTGCCAGCAGCTTGCATCAGCGGGGGGCGGGTCAGACAGATACGCAGTATTTT
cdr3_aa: CASSLHQRGAGQTDTQYF

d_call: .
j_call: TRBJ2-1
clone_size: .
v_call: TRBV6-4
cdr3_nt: TGTGCCAGCAGTGACGGCCGGAACAATGAGCAGTTCTTC
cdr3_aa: CASSDGRNNEQFF

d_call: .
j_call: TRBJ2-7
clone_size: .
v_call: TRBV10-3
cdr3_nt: TGTGCCATCAGTGAGTTTGGCAACGAGCAGTACTTC
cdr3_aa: CAISEFGNEQYF

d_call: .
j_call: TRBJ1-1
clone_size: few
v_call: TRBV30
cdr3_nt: TGTGCCTGGAACAGGGCCTATCCTATGAACACTGAAGCTTTCTTT
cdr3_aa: CAWNRAYPMNTEAFF

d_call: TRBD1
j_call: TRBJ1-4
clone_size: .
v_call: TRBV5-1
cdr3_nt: TGCGCCAGCGGACCAGGGGGAGCAACTAATGAAAAACTGTTTTTT
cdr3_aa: CASGPGGATNEKLFF

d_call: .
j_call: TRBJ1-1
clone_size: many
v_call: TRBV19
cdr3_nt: TGTGCCAGTAAACTGGGGACGGGGGAAGGGAAAGCTTTCTTT
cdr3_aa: CASKLGTGEGKAFF

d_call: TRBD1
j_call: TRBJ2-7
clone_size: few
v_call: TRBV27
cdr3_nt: TGTGCCAGCAGGGAGCAGGGGGAACCAGTCTCCTACGAGCAGTACTTC
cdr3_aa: CASREQGEPVSYEQYF

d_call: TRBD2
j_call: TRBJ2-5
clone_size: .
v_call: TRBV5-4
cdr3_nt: TGTGCCAGCAGCTTCCCGACTAGCGGGAGTGGGGGGGAGACCCAGTACTTC
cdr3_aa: CASSFPTSGSGGETQYF

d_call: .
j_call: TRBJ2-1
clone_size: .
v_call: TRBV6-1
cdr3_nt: TGTGCCAGCAGTGATTATGACTGGGCAAAGGGGAATGAGCAGTTCTTC
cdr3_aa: CASSDYDWAKGNEQFF

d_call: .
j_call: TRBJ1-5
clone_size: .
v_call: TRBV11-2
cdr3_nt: TGTGCCAGCAGCCTCCTGGGGGGAAATCAGCCCCAGCATTTT
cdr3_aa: CASSLLGGNQPQHF

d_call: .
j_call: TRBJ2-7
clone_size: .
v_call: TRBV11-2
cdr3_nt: TGTGCCAGCAGCTTAGACCGGGGCTTCTACGAGCAGTACTTC
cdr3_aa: CASSLDRGFYEQYF

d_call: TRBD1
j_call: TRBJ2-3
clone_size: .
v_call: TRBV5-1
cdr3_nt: TGCGCCAGCAGCTTGGAGACAGGGGAGAGCGGTACGCAGTATTTT
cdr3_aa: CASSLETGESGTQYF

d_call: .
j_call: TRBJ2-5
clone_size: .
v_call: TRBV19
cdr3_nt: TGTGCCAGTAGTACAACAGTGGGAGAGACCCAGTACTTC
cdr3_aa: CASSTTVGETQYF

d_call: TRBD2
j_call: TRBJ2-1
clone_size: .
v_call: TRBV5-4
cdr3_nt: TGTGCCAGCAGCTCGGGGGGAGGACTAGCGGTTTACAATGAGCAGTTCTTC
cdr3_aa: CASSSGGGLAVYNEQFF

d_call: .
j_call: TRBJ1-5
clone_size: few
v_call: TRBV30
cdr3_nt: TGTGCCTGGGGGGACGGCACTGCCCAGCCCCAGCATTTT
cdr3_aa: CAWGDGTAQPQHF

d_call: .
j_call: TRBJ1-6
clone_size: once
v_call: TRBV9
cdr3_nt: TGTGCCAGCAGCGTAGACCCACAGGGAGGAAATTCACCCCTCCACTTT
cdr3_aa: CASSVDPQGGNSPLHF

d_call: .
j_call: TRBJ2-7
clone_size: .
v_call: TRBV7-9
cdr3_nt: TGTGCCAGCAGCTTGGAGGGGGGAAGCAGGCAGTACTTC
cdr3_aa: CASSLEGGSRQYF

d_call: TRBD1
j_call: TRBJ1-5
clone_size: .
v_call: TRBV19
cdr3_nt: TGTGCCAGTAGCCGGGACAGGAGCAATCAGCCCCAGCATTTT
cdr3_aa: CASSRDRSNQPQHF

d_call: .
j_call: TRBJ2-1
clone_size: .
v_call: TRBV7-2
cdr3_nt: TGTGCCAGCAGCTTTAATTCCTACAATGAGCAGTTCTTC
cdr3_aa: CASSFNSYNEQFF

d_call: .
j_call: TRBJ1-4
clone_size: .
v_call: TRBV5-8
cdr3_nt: TGTGCCAGCAGCACCGGCCTGAAGGGGAACAATGAAAAACTGTTTTTT
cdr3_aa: CASSTGLKGNNEKLFF

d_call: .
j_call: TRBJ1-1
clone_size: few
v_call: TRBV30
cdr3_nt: TGTGCCTGGAGTGTAAAGTCGGGGCCTTCTGAAGCTTTCTTT
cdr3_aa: CAWSVKSGPSEAFF

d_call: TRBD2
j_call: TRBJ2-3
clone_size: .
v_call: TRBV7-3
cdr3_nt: TGTGCCAGCAGCCGAACTAGCGGGGAGACAGATACGCAGTATTTT
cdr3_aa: CASSRTSGETDTQYF

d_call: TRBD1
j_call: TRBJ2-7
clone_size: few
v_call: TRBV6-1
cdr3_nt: TGTGCCAGCAGTGCAAGGGGGGGACAGGGCTTGAGGAGCTCCTACGAGCAGTACTTC
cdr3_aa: CASSARGGQGLRSSYEQYF

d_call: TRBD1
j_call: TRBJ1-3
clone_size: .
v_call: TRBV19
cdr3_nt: TGTGCCAGTGACAGGGGAGGTGGAAACACCATATATTTT
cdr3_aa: CASDRGGGNTIYF

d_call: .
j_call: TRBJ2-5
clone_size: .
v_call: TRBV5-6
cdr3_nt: TGTGCCAGCAGCTTGTGGGGTTCTGAGACCCAGTACTTC
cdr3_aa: CASSLWGSETQYF

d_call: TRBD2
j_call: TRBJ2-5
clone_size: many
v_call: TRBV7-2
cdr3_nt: TGTGCCAGCAGCTTAGGTCTGTCTAGCGGTATAAGCGAGACCCAGTACTTC
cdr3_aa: CASSLGLSSGISETQYF

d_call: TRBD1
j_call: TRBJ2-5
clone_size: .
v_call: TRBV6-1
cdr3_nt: TGTGCCAGCAGTGAACCAGGACAGGGTACGAAGACCCAGTACTTC
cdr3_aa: CASSEPGQGTKTQYF

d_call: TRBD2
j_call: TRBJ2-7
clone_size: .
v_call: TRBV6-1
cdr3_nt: TGTGCCAGCATCGCCGGGACTAGCGGATCCTACGAGCAGTACTTC
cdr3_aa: CASIAGTSGSYEQYF

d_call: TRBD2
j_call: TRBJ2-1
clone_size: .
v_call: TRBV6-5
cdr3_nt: TGTGCCAGCAGTTATATGGGACTAGCAGTTCATGAGCAGTTCTTC
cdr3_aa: CASSYMGLAVHEQFF

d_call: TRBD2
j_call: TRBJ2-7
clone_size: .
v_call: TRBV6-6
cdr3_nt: TGTGCCAGCAGGCCCACAAGACTAGCGGGGGCCTACGAGCAGTACTTC
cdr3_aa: CASRPTRLAGAYEQYF

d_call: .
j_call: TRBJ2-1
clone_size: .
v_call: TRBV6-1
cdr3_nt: TGTGCCAGCAGTGCCGGGACAACAGCCGGGTCCGCCTACAATGAGCAGTTCTTC
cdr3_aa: CASSAGTTAGSAYNEQFF

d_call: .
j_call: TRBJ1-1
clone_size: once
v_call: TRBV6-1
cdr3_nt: TGTGCCAGCAGTGAACGGGGGGGGAACACTGAAGCTTTCTTT
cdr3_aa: CASSERGGNTEAFF